Each of the 7 T cell receptor beta chains below was sequenced from the same sample in a study of T cells in Graves' hyperthyroidism and ophthalmopathy. There were TCR beta CDR3 regions amplified from RNA transcripts. Researchers ran a first-round RT-PCR on the TCR CDR3 using the HTBI primer set. MiXCR, run by TCRdb on the multiplex PCR reads, gives a single entry per CDR3 protein. The data show fewer than 400,000 distinct CDR3 sequences, roughly an eighth seen once. Sequenced sample: blood. Receptor source: a man between 50 and 59 years old with Graves' ophthalmopathy.

As concerns this clonotype: Just one base apart from a much larger clone, this may be a read error. The chain employs TRBV11-3 and TRBJ1-1; no firm D call. There are 14 residues in the CDR3. Germline lookup yields CDR1 SGHNT and CDR2 YENEEA. The germline V and J ends were trimmed by 5 bases and 5 bases, with 15 bases remaining between them. CDR3 sequence (DNA): TGTGCCAGCAGCCTGGGCGGCGGCAAGACTGAAGCTTTCTTT. It translates to CASSLGGGKTEAFF.

At least ten counts were recorded for this clonotype. The chain joins TRBV12-3 or TRBV12-4 to TRBJ2-5, with no clear D. The CDR3 is 13 residues long. V lost 7 bases to trimming and J lost 5 bases, with 14 bases between them. The CDR3 here is CASTIGVGETQYF. CDR3 coding DNA: TGTGCCAGCACCATCGGAGTCGGGGAGACCCAGTACTTC.

The CDR3 spells CSVENLVSSYNSPLHF. The CDR3 DNA reads TGCAGCGTTGAAAACTTGGTGAGCTCCTATAATTCACCCCTCCACTTT. J is TRBJ1-6 and V is TRBV29-1; no definite D call. Germline V gives CDR1 SQVTM, CDR2 ANQGSEA. The CDR3 consists of 16 residues. V gave up 2 bases and J gave up 0 bases, with 11 bases separating them.

As regards this clonotype: With a much larger clone just one base away, this may be a read error. The gene calls are TRBV30 and TRBJ1-2; D ambiguous. Germline CDR1 is GTSNPN and CDR2 is SVGIG (reference sequence). CDR3 length: 11 amino acids. The CDR3 protein is CARSDQYGYTF. CDR3 nucleotides: TGTGCCCGGAGTGACCAATATGGCTACACCTTC.

The gene calls are TRBV9 and TRBJ2-1, with D perhaps TRBD1 or TRBD2 (5 bases each). The CDR3 is 15 residues long. The ends were cut back, 0 bases at V and 3 bases at J, with 10 bases in the middle. Looked up from germline, CDR1 is SGDLS and CDR2 is YYNGEE. The chain's CDR3 is CASSVEGTSYNEQFF. CDR3 DNA sequence: TGTGCCAGCAGCGTAGAGGGGACCAGCTACAATGAGCAGTTCTTC. The full variable domain, its missing parts supplied by reference TRBV9 and TRBJ2-1, is DSGVTQTPKHLITATGQRVTLRCSPRSGDLSVYWYQQSLDQGLQFLIQYYNGEERAKGNILERFSAQQFPDLHSELNLSSLELGDSALYFCASSVEGTSYNEQFFGPGTRLTVL.

This clonotype was seen more than once but under ten times. V gene TRBV19 combines with J gene TRBJ2-3; D call uncertain. The CDR3 is 13 amino acids. The V end lost 4 bases, the J end lost 6 bases, and 11 bases lay between the germline ends. In germline, CDR1 is LNHDA, CDR2 SQIVND (reference sequence). CDR3 region: CASSKESQDTQYF. As DNA, the CDR3 is TGTGCCAGTAGTAAGGAGTCGCAGGATACGCAGTATTTT. The whole variable domain, filled in from reference TRBV19 and TRBJ2-3, reads DGGITQSPKYLFRKEGQNVTLSCEQNLNHDAMYWYRQDPGQGLRLIYYSQIVNDFQKGDIAEGYSVSREKKESFPLTVTSAQKNPTAFYLCASSKESQDTQYFGPGTRLTVL.

The chain uses TRBV28 and TRBJ1-1; TRBD1 is a possible D gene (6 bases). The CDR3 consists of 14 residues. CDR1 is MDHEN and CDR2 is SYDVKM in the germline V gene. Trimming cost V 6 bases and J 1 base, with 12 bases left between them. The CDR3 loop reads CASSTGPRNTEAFF. In DNA form, the CDR3 reads TGTGCCAGCAGCACAGGGCCGAGGAACACTGAAGCTTTCTTT.